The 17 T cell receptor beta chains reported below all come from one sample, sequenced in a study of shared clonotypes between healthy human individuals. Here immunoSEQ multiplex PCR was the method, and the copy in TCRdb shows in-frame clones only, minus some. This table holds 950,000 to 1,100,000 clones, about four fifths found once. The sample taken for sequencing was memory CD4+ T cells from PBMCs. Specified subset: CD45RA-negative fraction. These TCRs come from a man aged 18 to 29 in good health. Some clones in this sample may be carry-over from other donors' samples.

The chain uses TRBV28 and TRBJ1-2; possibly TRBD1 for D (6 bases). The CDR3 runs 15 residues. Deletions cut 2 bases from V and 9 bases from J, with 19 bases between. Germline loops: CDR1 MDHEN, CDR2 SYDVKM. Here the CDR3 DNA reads TGTGCCAGCAGTTTACCCACAGGGAGGGCTCGAAGCTACACCTTC. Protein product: CASSLPTGRARSYTF.

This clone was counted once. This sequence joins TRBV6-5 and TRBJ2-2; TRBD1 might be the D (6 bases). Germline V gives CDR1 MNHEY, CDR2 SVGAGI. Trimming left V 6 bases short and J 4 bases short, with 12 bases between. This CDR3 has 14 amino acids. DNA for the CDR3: TGTGCCAGCAGCCTCAGGGGTGGCACCGGGGAGCTGTTTTTT. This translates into CASSLRGGTGELFF.

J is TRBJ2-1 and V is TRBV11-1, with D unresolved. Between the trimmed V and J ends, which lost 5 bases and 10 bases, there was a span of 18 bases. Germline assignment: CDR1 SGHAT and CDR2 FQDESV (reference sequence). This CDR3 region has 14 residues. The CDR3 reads CASSQDGAAREQFF. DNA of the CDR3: TGTGCCAGCAGCCAGGACGGCGCGGCACGGGAGCAGTTCTTC.

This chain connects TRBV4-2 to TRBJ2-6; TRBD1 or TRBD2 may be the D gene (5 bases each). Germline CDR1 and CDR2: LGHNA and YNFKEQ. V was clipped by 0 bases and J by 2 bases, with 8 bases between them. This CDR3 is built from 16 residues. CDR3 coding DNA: TGTGCCAGCAGCCAAGAGGGGGTTCCTGGGGCCAACGTCCTGACTTTC. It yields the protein CASSQEGVPGANVLTF.

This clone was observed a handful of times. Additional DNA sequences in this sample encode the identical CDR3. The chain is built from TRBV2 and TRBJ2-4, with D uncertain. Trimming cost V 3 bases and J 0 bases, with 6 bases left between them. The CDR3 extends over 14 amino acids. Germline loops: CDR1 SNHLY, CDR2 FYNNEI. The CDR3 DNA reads TGTGCCAGCAGTGAGGGCCAAGCCAAAAACATTCAGTACTTC. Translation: CASSEGQAKNIQYF. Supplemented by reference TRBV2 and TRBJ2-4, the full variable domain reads EPEVTQTPSHQVTQMGQEVILRCVPISNHLYFYWYRQILGQKVEFLVSFYNNEISEKSEIFDDQFSVERPDGSNFTLKIRSTKLEDSAMYFCASSEGQAKNIQYFGAGTRLSVL.

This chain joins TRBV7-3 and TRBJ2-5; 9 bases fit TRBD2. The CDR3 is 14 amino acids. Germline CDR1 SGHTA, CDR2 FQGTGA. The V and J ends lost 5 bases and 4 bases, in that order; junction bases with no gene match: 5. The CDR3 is CASSPVAGVETQYF. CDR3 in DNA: TGTGCCAGCAGCCCAGTAGCGGGAGTAGAGACCCAGTACTTC.

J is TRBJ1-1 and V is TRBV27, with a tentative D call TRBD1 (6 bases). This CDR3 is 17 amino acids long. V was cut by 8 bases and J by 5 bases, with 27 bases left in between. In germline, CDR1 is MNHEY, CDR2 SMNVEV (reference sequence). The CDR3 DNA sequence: TGTGCCAGCGGACAGCCTTGGCGGGAGGCTGAGGGGACTGAAGCTTTCTTT. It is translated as CASGQPWREAEGTEAFF.

The CDR3 DNA reads TGCGCCAGCAGTCATGTGTGTGAAAGCTCCTACGAGCAGTACTTC. As protein: CASSHVCESSYEQYF. The gene calls are TRBV23-1 and TRBJ2-7; D is unclear. TRBV23-1 is identified as an open reading frame with a role that is uncertain. V was cut by 3 bases and J by 0 bases, with 12 bases left in between. This CDR3 has 15 amino acids.

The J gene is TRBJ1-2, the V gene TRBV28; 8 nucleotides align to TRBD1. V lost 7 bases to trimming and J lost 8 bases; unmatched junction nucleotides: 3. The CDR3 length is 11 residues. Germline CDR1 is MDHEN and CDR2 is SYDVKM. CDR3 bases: TGTGCCAGCACCAGGGGGCCAGGCTACACCTTC. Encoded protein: CASTRGPGYTF.

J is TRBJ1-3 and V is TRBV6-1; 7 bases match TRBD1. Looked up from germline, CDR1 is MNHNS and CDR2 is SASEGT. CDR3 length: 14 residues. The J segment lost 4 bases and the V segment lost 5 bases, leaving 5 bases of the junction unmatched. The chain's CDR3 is CASSRQGAGNTIYF. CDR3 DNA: TGTGCCAGCAGTAGACAGGGAGCCGGAAACACCATATATTTT.

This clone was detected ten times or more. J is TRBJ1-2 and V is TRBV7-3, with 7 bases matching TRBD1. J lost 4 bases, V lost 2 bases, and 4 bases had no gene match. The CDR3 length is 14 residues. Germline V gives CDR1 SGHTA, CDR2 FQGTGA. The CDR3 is CASSLEGGGYGYTF. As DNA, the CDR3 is TGTGCCAGCAGCTTAGAAGGGGGCGGCTATGGCTACACCTTC.

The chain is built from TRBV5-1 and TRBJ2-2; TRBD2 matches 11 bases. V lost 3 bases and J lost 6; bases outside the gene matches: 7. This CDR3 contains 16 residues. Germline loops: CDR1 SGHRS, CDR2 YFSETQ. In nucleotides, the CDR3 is TGCGCCAGCAGCTCGGGGACTAGCGGTTGGGCCGGGGAGCTGTTTTTT. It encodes CASSSGTSGWAGELFF.

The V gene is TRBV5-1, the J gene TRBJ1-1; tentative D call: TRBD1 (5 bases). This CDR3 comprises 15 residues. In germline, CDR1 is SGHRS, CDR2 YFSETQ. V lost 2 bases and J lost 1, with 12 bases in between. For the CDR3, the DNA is TGCGCCAGCAGCTTTACGGGACTCCGGAACACTGAAGCTTTCTTT. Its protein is CASSFTGLRNTEAFF.

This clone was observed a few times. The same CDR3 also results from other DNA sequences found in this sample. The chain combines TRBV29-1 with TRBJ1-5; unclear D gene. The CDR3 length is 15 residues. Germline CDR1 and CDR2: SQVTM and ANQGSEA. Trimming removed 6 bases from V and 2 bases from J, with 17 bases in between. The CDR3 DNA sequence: TGCAGCGTCGCGGACGGAGTACTGGGCAATCAGCCCCAGCATTTT. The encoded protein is CSVADGVLGNQPQHF. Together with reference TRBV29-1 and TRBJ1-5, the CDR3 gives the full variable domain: SAVISQKPSRDICQRGTSLTIQCQVDSQVTMMFWYRQQPGQSLTLIATANQGSEATYESGFVIDKFPISRPNLTFSTLTVSNMSPEDSSIYLCSVADGVLGNQPQHFGDGTRLSIL.

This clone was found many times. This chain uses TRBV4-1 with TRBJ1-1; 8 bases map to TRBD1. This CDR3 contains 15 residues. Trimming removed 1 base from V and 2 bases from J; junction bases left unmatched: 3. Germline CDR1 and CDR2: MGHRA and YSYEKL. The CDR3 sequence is CASSQGDRGNTEAFF. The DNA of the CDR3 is TGCGCCAGCAGCCAAGGAGACAGGGGCAACACTGAAGCTTTCTTT.

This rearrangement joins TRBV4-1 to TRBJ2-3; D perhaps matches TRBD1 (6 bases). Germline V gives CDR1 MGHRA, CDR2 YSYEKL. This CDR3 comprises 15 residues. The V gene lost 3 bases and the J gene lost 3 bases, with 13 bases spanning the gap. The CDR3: CASSQTTGRTDTQYF. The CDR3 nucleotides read TGCGCCAGCAGCCAGACGACAGGTAGGACAGATACGCAGTATTTT.

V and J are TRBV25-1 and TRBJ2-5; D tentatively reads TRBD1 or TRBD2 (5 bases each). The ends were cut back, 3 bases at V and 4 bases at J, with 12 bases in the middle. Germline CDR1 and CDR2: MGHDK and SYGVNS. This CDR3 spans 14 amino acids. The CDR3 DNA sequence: TGTGCCAGCAGTGACGACAGAGGGGTAGAGACCCAGTACTTC. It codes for CASSDDRGVETQYF.